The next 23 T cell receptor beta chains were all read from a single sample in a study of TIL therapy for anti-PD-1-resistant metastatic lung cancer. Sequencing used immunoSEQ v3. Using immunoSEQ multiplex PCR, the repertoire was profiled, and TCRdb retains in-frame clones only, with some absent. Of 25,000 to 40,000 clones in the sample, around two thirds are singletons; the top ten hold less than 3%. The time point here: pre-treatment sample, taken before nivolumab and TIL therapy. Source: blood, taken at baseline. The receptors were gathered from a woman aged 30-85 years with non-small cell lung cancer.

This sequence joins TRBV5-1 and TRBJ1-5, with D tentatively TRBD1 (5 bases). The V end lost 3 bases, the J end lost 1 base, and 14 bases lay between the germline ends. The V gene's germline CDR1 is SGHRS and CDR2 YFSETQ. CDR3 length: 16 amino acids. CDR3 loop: CASSSAPQGSNQPQHF. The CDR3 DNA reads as TGCGCCAGCAGCTCCGCACCCCAGGGCAGCAATCAGCCCCAGCATTTT.

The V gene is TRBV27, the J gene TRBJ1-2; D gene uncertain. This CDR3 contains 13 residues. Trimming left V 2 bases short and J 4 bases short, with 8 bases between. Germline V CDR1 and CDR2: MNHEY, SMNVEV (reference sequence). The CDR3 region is CASSLRPLYGYTF. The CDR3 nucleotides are TGTGCCAGCAGTTTAAGACCTCTCTATGGCTACACCTTC.

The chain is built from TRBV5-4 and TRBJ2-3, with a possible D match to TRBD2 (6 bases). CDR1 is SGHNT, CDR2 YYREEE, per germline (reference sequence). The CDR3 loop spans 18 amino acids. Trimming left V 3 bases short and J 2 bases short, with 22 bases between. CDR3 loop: CASSSGRRGAEATDTQYF. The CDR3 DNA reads TGTGCCAGCAGCTCAGGGAGGAGGGGCGCGGAAGCCACAGATACGCAGTATTTT.

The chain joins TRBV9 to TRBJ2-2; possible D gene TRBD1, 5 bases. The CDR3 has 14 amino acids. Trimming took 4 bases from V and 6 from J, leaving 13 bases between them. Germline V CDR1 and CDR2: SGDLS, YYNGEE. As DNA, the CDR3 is TGTGCCAGCAGCCCAACGACAGTTGCCGGGGAGCTGTTTTTT. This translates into CASSPTTVAGELFF. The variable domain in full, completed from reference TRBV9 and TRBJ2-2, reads DSGVTQTPKHLITATGQRVTLRCSPRSGDLSVYWYQQSLDQGLQFLIQYYNGEERAKGNILERFSAQQFPDLHSELNLSSLELGDSALYFCASSPTTVAGELFFGEGSRLTVL.

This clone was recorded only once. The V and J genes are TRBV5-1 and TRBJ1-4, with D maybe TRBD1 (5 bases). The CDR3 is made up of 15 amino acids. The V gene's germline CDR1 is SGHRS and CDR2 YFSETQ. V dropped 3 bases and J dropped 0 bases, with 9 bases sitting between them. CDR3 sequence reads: CASSSGFTTNEKLFF. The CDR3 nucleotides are TGCGCCAGCAGCTCAGGGTTCACAACTAATGAAAAACTGTTTTTT.

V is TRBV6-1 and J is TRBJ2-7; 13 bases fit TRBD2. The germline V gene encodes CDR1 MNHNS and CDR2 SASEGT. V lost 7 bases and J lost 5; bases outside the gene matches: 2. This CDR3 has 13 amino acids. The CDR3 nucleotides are TGTGCCAGCACAGGACTAGCGGGAGACGAGCAGTACTTC. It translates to CASTGLAGDEQYF.

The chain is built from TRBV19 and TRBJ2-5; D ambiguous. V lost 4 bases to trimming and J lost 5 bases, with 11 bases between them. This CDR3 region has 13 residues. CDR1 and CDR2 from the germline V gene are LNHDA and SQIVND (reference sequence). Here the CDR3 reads CASSTNVRETQYF. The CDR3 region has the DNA TGTGCCAGTAGTACCAATGTCAGGGAGACCCAGTACTTC.

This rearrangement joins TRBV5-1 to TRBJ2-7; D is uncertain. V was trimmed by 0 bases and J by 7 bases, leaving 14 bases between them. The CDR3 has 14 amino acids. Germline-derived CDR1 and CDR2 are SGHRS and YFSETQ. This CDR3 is CASSLAQTPGEQYF. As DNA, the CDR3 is TGCGCCAGCAGCTTGGCCCAGACACCAGGAGAGCAGTACTTC.

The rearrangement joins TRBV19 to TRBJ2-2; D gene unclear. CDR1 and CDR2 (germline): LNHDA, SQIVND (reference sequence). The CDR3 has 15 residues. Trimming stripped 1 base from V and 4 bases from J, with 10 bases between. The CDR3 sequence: CASSIGSSTTGELFF. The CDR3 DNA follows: TGTGCCAGTAGTATAGGCTCGTCAACCACCGGGGAGCTGTTTTTT.

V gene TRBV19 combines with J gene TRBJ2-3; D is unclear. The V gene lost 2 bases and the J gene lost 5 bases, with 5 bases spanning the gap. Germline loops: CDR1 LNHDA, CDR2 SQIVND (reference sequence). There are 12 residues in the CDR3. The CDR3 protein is CASSIQRDTQYF. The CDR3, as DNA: TGTGCCAGTAGTATACAGCGAGATACGCAGTATTTT.

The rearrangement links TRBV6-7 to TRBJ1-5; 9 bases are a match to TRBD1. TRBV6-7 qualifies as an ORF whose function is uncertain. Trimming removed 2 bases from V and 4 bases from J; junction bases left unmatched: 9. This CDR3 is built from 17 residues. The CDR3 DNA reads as TGTGCCAGCAGTTACCCGCCGGGACAGGGAGCGAATCAGCCCCAGCATTTT. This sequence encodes CASSYPPGQGANQPQHF.

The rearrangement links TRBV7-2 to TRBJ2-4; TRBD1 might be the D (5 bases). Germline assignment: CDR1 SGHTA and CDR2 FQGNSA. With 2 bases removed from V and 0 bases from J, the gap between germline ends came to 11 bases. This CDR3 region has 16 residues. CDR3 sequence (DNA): TGTGCCAGCAGCTTACTGCCAGGGCGAGCCAAAAACATTCAGTACTTC. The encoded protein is CASSLLPGRAKNIQYF.

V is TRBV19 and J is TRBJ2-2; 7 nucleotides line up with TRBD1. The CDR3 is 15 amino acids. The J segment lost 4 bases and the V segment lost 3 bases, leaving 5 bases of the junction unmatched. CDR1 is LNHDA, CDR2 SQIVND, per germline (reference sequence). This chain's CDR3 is CASSIRTGSTGELFF. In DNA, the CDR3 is TGTGCCAGTAGTATCAGGACAGGATCCACCGGGGAGCTGTTTTTT. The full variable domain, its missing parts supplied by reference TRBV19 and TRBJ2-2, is DGGITQSPKYLFRKEGQNVTLSCEQNLNHDAMYWYRQDPGQGLRLIYYSQIVNDFQKGDIAEGYSVSREKKESFPLTVTSAQKNPTAFYLCASSIRTGSTGELFFGEGSRLTVL.

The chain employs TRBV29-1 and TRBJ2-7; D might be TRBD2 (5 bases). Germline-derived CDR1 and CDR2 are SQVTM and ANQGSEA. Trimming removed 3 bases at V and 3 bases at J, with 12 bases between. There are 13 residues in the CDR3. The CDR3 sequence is CSVDEGSGYEQYF. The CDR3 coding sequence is TGCAGCGTTGACGAGGGATCTGGCTACGAGCAGTACTTC.

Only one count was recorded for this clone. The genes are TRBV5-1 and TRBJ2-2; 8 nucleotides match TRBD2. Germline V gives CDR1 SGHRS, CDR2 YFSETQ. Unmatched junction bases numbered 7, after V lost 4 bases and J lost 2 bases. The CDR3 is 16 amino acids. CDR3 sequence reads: CASSRAGGSNTGELFF. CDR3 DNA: TGCGCCAGCAGCAGGGCGGGGGGATCAAACACCGGGGAGCTGTTTTTT.

The CDR3 DNA follows: TGTGCCAGCTCACCGGGAGGGGGATTCTATGGCTACACCTTC. It yields the protein CASSPGGGFYGYTF. The rearrangement joins TRBV18 to TRBJ1-2; perhaps TRBD1 as D (6 bases). From germline, CDR1 is KGHSH and CDR2 LQKENI. This CDR3 region has 14 residues. Trimming took off 3 bases at V and 4 bases at J, with 12 bases between the two ends.

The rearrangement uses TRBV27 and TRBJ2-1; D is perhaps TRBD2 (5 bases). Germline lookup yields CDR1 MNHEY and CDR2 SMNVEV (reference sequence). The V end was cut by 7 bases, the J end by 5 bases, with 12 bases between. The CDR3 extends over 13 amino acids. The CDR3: CASTPTRNNEQFF. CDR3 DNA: TGTGCCAGCACCCCAACTAGGAACAATGAGCAGTTCTTC.

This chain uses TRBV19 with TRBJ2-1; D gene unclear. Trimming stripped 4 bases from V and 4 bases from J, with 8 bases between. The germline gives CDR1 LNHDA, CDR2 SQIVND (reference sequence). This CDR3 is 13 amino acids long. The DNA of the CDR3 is TGTGCCAGTAGTAGGTCTCGGTACAATGAGCAGTTCTTC. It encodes CASSRSRYNEQFF.

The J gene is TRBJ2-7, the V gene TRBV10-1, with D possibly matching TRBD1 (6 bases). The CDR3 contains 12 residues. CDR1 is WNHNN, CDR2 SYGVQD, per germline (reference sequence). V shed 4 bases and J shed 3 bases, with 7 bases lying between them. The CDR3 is CASSAGDYEQYF. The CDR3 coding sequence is TGCGCCAGCAGTGCAGGGGACTACGAGCAGTACTTC.

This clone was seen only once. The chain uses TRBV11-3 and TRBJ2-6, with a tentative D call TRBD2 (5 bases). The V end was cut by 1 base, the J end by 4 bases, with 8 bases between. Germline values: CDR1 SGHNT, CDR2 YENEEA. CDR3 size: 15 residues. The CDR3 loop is CASSLGGSGANVLTF. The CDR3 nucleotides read TGTGCCAGCAGCTTAGGAGGGTCCGGGGCCAACGTCCTGACTTTC. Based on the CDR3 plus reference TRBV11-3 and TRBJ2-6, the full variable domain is EAGVVQSPRYKIIEKKQPVAFWCNPISGHNTLYWYLQNLGQGPELLIRYENEEAVDDSQLPKDRFSAERLKGVDSTLKIQPAELGDSAVYLCASSLGGSGANVLTFGAGSRLTVL.

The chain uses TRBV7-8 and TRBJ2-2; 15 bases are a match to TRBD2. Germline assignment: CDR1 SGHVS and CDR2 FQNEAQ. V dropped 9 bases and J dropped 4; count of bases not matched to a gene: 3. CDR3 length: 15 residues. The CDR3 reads CASGLAGGFTGELFF. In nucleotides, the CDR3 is TGTGCCAGTGGACTAGCGGGAGGGTTCACCGGGGAGCTGTTTTTT.

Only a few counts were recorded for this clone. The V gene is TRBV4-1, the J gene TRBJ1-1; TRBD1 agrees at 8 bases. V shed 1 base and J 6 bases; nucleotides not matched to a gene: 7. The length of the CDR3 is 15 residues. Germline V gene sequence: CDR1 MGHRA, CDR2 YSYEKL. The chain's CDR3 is CASSQGNRGWSEAFF. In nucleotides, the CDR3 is TGCGCCAGCAGCCAAGGTAACAGGGGGTGGTCTGAAGCTTTCTTT.

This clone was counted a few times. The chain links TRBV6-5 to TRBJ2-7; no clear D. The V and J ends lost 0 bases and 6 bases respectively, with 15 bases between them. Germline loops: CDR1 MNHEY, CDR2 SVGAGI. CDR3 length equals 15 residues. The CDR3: CASSYSKGWPVEQYF. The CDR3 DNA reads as TGTGCCAGCAGTTACTCGAAAGGGTGGCCGGTCGAGCAGTACTTC.